These 3 T cell receptor beta chains were all obtained from the same sample, sequenced in a study of T cell repertoires in cytomegalovirus infection. TCRdb passed the reads through MiXCR, listing each CDR3 protein once. The sample holds about a million distinct CDR3 sequences, under 40% seen once. No antigens are known for them. This material consisted of cultured CD8+ T cells from PBMCs, taken from culture after CMV antigen stimulation. The receptors derive from a human donor in good health (CMV status not recorded). Some clones in this sample may be carry-over from other donors' samples.

The rearrangement uses TRBV20-1 and TRBJ2-7, with 11 bases lining up with TRBD2. The CDR3 contains 15 residues. Germline V CDR1 and CDR2: DFQATT, SNEGSKA (reference sequence). V was clipped by 2 bases and J by 2 bases; unmatched bases: 5. The CDR3 DNA sequence: TGCAGTGCTAGATCGGCTAGCGGGGGGACCTACGAGCAGTACGTC. Residues: CSARSASGGTYEQYV.

Many counts were recorded for this clonotype. V is TRBV7-6 and J is TRBJ1-6, with TRBD1 identical over 7 bases. Germline values: CDR1 SGHVS, CDR2 FNYEAQ. V trimming: 5 bases; J trimming: 10 bases; junction bases outside the gene matches: 2. The CDR3 runs to 12 residues. For the CDR3, the DNA is TGTGCCAGCAGCGCAGGGGGGTCACCCCTCCACTTT. Translating gives CASSAGGSPLHF.

The V and J genes are TRBV7-6 and TRBJ1-4; D is unclear. The CDR3 loop spans 13 amino acids. In germline, CDR1 is SGHVS, CDR2 FNYEAQ. Trimming removed 6 bases at V and 4 bases at J, with 9 bases between. The CDR3 spells CASSLLINEKLFF. The CDR3 nucleotides read TGTGCCAGCAGTCTCCTCATTAATGAAAAACTGTTTTTT.